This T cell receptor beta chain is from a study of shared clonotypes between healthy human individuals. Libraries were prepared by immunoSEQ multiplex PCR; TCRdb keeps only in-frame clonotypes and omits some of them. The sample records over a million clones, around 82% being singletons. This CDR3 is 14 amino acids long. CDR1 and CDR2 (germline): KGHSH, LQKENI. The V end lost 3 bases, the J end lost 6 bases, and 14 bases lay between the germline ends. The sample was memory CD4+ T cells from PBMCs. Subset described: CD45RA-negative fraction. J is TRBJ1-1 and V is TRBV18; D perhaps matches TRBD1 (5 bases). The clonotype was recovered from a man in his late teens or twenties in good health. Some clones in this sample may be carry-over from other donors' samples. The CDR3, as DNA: TGTGCCAGCTCACCCTCTTTGTTGGGACCTGAAGCTTTCTTT. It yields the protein CASSPSLLGPEAFF.